Sequencing of this T cell receptor beta chain was carried out in a study of blood T cell repertoires in COVID-19 (dated by TCRdb to the early 2020s). About the study as a whole: Collaborator samples came from the United States, Italy and Spain and covered acute and convalescent phases of COVID-19. Where available, HLA class I and class II types were taken from metadata supplied by the sample provider and were not determined by assay-based typing. A freely available public database, intended as a resource for researchers studying the immune response to SARS-CoV-2, is where the repertoires were released. The prospective study material was composed of cDNA or gDNA derived from T cells, B-cell-depleted T cells, or PBMCs. Sample metadata almost always included a de-identified subject ID, COVID-19 status, age in years and sex. The dataset comprised deeply sampled blood TCRbeta repertoires from subjects exposed to, actively infected with, or recovered from COVID-19. The samples were drawn from the first 160 participants of the ongoing ImmuneRACE study and from some 1,300 subjects provided by 6 global collaborators. What the research found in general, with its limitations: The amount of clinical and demographic metadata varied by source and participant and was provided uncurated.

A distance of 10 bases separates the germline ends of V and J, which lose 3 bases and 10 bases respectively. From cysteine to phenylalanine, the CDR3 is 12 amino acids long. Only CDR3 DNA remains: 36 bases, in frame from the first base. According to the germline V gene, CDR1 reads SGHTA and CDR2 reads FQGNSA. A word on this clone: What antigen it recognizes has not been identified. No base quality information exists; no much larger clone differs at one position.

TCRbeta CDR3 regions were amplified from genomic DNA by means of the immunoSEQ Assay, a bias-controlled multiplex PCR. As for how the authors treated the data: The number of nucleated cells in each sample was estimated from the amplification of reference gene primers within the assay. To quantify the absolute abundance of each unique TCRbeta CDR3 rearrangement, sequence reads were collapsed and filtered. For each sample, productive Simpson clonality was calculated as the square root of Simpson's diversity index across productive rearrangements. In its TCRdb copy, this immuneACCESS table keeps in-frame sequences only and misses some clones. Where compared with another copy, unresolved V genes explain less than half of these, and the others have no known cause. V, J and clone size reflect that table, while D and trimming were determined from the DNA. Within this sample are about 130,000 clones, with around 82% of them counted one time only. The ten largest account for about 15% of the sample.

One collaborating source in Seattle enrolled patients while the patients were actively infected and followed the patients over time throughout the course of disease. Whole blood was collected in K2EDTA tubes by collaborating institutions according to the institutions' own protocols. For TCRbeta analysis, collaborators shipped samples in one of three forms: frozen whole blood, isolated PBMCs, or DNA extracted from either of those sample types. The clonotype was recovered from a man between 25 and 39 years old with COVID-19, enrolled during active disease. This chain joins TRBV7-2 to TRBJ1-5; the D gene cannot be resolved reliably. Sequenced: peripheral blood. The DNA reads TGTGCCAGCAGCTTTCCCCCCGGTCCCCAGCATTTT. Translated, it reads CASSFPPGPQHF.